This is a list of T cell receptor beta chains from one sample in a study of T cells after yellow fever vaccination. TCRdb ran MiXCR on the 5' RACE reads and lists one entry per CDR3 protein. This repertoire shows a few hundred thousand distinct CDR3 sequences, approximately 4.2% found once; its top ten account for more than 20%. This material consisted of PBMCs, taken 5 days after the yellow fever booster vaccination. The source of these receptors is a man aged 18 to 29 who received the YFV17D yellow fever vaccine. Both conserved end residues are part of each CDR3. The order of the fields is J gene, V gene, D gene, clone size, CDR3 protein, CDR3 DNA. A D gene is named only where the DNA matches it firmly. Some rows mark clone size as missing; the rest say once, few, many or name a class of expanded clone.

>TRBJ2-3|TRBV28|TRBD2|many
CASSPPGLAIDTQYF
TGTGCCAGCAGTCCCCCGGGACTAGCGATAGATACGCAGTATTTT
>TRBJ2-2|TRBV27|NA|few
CASSMDYGELFF
TGTGCCAGCAGTATGGACTACGGGGAGCTGTTTTTT
>TRBJ2-2|TRBV14|TRBD1|NA
CASSQAGGAHTGELFF
TGTGCCAGCAGCCAAGCAGGGGGCGCGCACACCGGGGAGCTGTTTTTT
>TRBJ2-1|TRBV4-3|NA|many
CASSPQTARGYNEQFF
TGCGCCAGCAGCCCCCAAACGGCGAGGGGTTACAATGAGCAGTTCTTC
>TRBJ1-4|TRBV4-2|NA|many
CASSQVGAGGNEKLFF
TGTGCCAGCAGCCAAGTGGGGGCCGGCGGGAATGAAAAACTGTTTTTT
>TRBJ2-3|TRBV20-1|NA|many
CSARIAADTQYF
TGCAGTGCTAGAATAGCTGCAGATACGCAGTATTTT
>TRBJ2-3|TRBV12-3/TRBV12-4|NA|many
CASSLALTRDKSQYF
TGTGCCAGCAGTTTAGCGCTAACCAGAGATAAATCGCAGTATTTT
>TRBJ1-5|TRBV7-6|NA|many
CASSPEPRGGKGQPQHF
TGTGCCAGCAGCCCGGAGCCCCGGGGGGGAAAAGGTCAGCCCCAGCATTTT
>TRBJ1-6|TRBV4-2|NA|NA
CASSQDIGPPLHF
TGTGCCAGCAGCCAAGATATCGGCCCACCCCTCCACTTT
>TRBJ2-7|TRBV7-8|TRBD1|many
CASSVGQGAYEQYF
TGTGCCAGCAGCGTCGGACAGGGTGCCTACGAGCAGTACTTC
>TRBJ2-5|TRBV7-2|TRBD2|NA
CASSTPRRESQETQYF
TGTGCCAGCTCCACCCCCCGGCGGGAGAGTCAAGAGACCCAGTACTTC
>TRBJ2-7|TRBV2|NA|few
CASSYTTYEQYF
TGTGCCAGCAGTTATACGACCTACGAGCAGTACTTC
>TRBJ1-4|TRBV12-3/TRBV12-4|NA|NA
CASKVDAHNEKLFF
TGTGCCAGCAAAGTGGATGCCCATAATGAAAAACTGTTTTTT
>TRBJ2-1|TRBV20-1|TRBD1|many
CSASDRGDNEQFF
TGCAGTGCTTCCGACAGGGGGGACAATGAGCAGTTCTTC
>TRBJ2-3|TRBV7-6|TRBD1|few
CASSFSTGRADTQYF
TGTGCCAGCAGCTTTTCGACAGGGCGGGCAGATACGCAGTATTTT
>TRBJ2-1|TRBV4-1|NA|NA
CASSQESGSYNEQFF
TGCGCCAGCAGCCAAGAGAGCGGGTCCTACAATGAGCAGTTCTTC
>TRBJ2-1|TRBV7-9|NA|few
CASSLAAIYNEQFF
TGTGCCAGCAGCTTAGCGGCGATATACAATGAGCAGTTCTTC
>TRBJ2-1|TRBV7-7|TRBD1|few
CASSPRTGNEQFF
TGTGCTAGCAGCCCCCGGACAGGCAATGAGCAGTTCTTC
>TRBJ2-5|TRBV29-1|TRBD2|many
CSVAGIAGGTSETQYF
TGCAGCGTCGCTGGAATAGCGGGGGGCACTTCGGAGACCCAGTACTTC
>TRBJ2-7|TRBV7-9|NA|few
CASSLRQDEQYF
TGTGCCAGCAGCTTGCGACAGGACGAGCAGTACTTC
>TRBJ2-5|TRBV7-2|NA|NA
CASSVSETQYF
TGTGCCAGCAGCGTCAGTGAGACCCAGTACTTC
>TRBJ1-5|TRBV29-1|TRBD1|few
CSVEVGGTGGNQPQHF
TGCAGCGTTGAAGTCGGTGGGACAGGAGGCAATCAGCCCCAGCATTTT
>TRBJ2-7|TRBV7-2|NA|few
CASSVKSSYEQYF
TGTGCCAGCAGCGTAAAAAGCTCCTACGAGCAGTACTTC
>TRBJ1-5|TRBV6-6|NA|few
CASTQFEGIQPQHF
TGTGCCAGCACCCAGTTCGAAGGAATCCAGCCCCAGCATTTT
>TRBJ2-7|TRBV6-5|NA|many
CASSPQGNLYEQYF
TGTGCCAGCAGTCCCCAGGGTAATCTCTACGAGCAGTACTTC
>TRBJ2-3|TRBV4-3|NA|NA
CASSQDRGLSTDTQYF
TGCGCCAGCAGCCAGGACCGGGGGCTCAGCACAGATACGCAGTATTTT
>TRBJ2-6|TRBV6-2/TRBV6-3|NA|NA
CASRTDRVPSSGANVLTF
TGTGCCAGCAGAACGGATAGGGTACCGTCCTCTGGGGCCAACGTCCTGACTTTC
>TRBJ1-5|TRBV20-1|NA|few
CSARATAYSNQPQHF
TGCAGTGCTAGAGCGACGGCGTATAGCAATCAGCCCCAGCATTTT
>TRBJ2-1|TRBV6-1|NA|few
CASSARRGEQFF
TGTGCCAGCAGTGCCCGCAGGGGTGAGCAGTTCTTC
>TRBJ1-2|TRBV7-9|NA|NA
CASSFESQGGYTF
TGTGCCAGCAGCTTTGAGTCCCAGGGTGGCTACACCTTC
>TRBJ1-2|TRBV4-3|NA|NA
CASSQQILGDGYTF
TGCGCCAGCAGCCAACAGATCCTCGGGGATGGCTACACCTTC
>TRBJ2-7|TRBV7-8|NA|many
CASSLAHSYEQYF
TGTGCCAGCAGCTTAGCCCATTCTTACGAGCAGTACTTC
>TRBJ1-5|TRBV20-1|NA|NA
CSVPSAGNQPQHF
TGCAGTGTTCCATCGGCCGGGAATCAGCCCCAGCATTTT
>TRBJ2-5|TRBV6-5|TRBD1|NA
CASSLRGTGEGTQYF
TGTGCCAGCAGCCTCCGAGGGACAGGGGAGGGGACCCAGTACTTC
>TRBJ1-5|TRBV7-9|NA|many
CASSPDIGYQPQHF
TGTGCCAGCAGCCCGGATATCGGGTATCAGCCCCAGCATTTT
>TRBJ1-5|TRBV12-3/TRBV12-4|NA|few
CASSRTRGSGNQPQHF
TGTGCCAGCAGCCGTACCAGGGGAAGCGGCAATCAGCCCCAGCATTTT
>TRBJ2-5|TRBV7-2|NA|NA
CASSFNAERETQYF
TGTGCCAGCAGCTTCAATGCGGAGCGGGAGACCCAGTACTTC